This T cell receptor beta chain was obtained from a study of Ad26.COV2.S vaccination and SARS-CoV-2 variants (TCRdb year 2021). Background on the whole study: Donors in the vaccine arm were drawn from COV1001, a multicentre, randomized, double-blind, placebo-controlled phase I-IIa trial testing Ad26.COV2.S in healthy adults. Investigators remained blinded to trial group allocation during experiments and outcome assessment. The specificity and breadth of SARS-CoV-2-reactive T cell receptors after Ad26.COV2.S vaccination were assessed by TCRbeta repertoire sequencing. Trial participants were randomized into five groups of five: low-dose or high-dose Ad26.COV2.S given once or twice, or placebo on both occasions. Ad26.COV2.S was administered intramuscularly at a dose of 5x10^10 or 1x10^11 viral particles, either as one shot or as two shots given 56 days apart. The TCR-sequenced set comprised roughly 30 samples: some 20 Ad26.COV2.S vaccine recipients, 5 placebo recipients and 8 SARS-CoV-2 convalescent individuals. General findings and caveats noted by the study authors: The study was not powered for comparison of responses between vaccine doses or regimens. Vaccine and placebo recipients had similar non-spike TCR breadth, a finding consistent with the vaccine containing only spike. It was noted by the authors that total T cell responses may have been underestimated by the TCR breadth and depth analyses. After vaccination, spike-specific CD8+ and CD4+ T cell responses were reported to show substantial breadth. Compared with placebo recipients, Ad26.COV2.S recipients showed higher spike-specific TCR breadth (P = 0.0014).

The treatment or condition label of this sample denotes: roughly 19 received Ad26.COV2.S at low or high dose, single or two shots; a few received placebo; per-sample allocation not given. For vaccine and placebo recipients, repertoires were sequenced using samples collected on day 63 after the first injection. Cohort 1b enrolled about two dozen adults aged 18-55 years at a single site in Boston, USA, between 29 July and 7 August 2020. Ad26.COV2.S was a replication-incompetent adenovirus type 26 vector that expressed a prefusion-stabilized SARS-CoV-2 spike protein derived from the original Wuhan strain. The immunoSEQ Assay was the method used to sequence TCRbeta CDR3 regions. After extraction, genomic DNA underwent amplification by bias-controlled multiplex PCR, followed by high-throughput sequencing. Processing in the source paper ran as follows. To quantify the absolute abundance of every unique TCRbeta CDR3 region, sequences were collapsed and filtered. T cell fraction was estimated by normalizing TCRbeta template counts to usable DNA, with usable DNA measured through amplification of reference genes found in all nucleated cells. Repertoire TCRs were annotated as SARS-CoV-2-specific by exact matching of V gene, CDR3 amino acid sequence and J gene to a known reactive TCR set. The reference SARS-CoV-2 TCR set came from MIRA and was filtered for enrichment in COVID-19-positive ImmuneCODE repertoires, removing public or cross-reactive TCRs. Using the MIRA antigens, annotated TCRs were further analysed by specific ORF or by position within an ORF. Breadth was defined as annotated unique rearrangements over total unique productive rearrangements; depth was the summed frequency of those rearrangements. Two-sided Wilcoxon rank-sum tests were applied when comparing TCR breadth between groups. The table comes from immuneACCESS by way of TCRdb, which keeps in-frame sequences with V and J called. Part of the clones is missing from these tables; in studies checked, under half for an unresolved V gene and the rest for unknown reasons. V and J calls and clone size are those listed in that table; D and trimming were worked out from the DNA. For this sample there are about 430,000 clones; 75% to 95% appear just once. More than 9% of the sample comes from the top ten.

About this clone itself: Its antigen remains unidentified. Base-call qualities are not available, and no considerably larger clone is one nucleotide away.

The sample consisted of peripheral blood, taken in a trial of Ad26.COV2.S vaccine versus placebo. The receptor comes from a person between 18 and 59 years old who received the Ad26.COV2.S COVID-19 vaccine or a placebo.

The CDR3 protein: CASSQDRGTLFYEQYF. The bases read TGCGCCAGCAGCCAAGATCGAGGGACCCTTTTCTACGAGCAGTACTTC. The sequence links TRBV4-3 to TRBJ2-7; the D gene is perhaps TRBD1 or TRBD2, as each covers 5 bases. Taken from the germline V gene, the CDR1 and CDR2 loops are LGHNA and YSLEER. V sheds 0 bases and J sheds 3 bases, leaving 15 bases between their ends. Its CDR3 holds 16 amino acids, cysteine through phenylalanine. Only the CDR3 part of the read is kept: 48 bases, read in frame from the first base.